The 20 T cell receptor beta chains given below trace back to one sample, sequenced in a study of PD-L1 blockade in urothelial cancer. Time point indicated: pretreatment peripheral blood. Repertoires were generated with immunoSEQ multiplex PCR, while TCRdb's copy carries only in-frame clones and drops some. Of tens of thousands of clones in the sample, about 81% were seen once. The sample consisted of PBMCs, taken around atezolizumab (anti-PD-L1) treatment. The receptors were sampled from a man in his sixties or seventies with urothelial cancer.

This clone has just a few counts. The chain carries TRBV28 and TRBJ1-1; D possibly corresponds to TRBD1 (5 bases). With 4 bases removed from V and 1 base from J, the gap between germline ends came to 10 bases. The CDR3 covers 14 residues. Germline V gene lookup returns CDR1 MDHEN and CDR2 SYDVKM. The CDR3 bases are TGTGCCAGCAGTTCCGGACAATCGAACACTGAAGCTTTCTTT. Protein: CASSSGQSNTEAFF.

In its sample, this clone was seen once. V gene TRBV2 combines with J gene TRBJ2-2, with 8 nucleotides matching TRBD1. The CDR3 totals 16 residues. Germline CDR1 is SNHLY and CDR2 is FYNNEI. The ends lost 5 bases at V and 2 bases at J; junction bases unmatched: 7. CDR3 sequence: CASSSRTGINTGELFF. The CDR3 DNA reads TGTGCCAGCAGTTCGCGGACAGGGATTAACACCGGGGAGCTGTTTTTT.

J is TRBJ2-7 and V is TRBV5-1, with D perhaps matching TRBD2 (6 bases). Trimming pared 4 bases from V and 7 bases from J, leaving 24 bases between. The CDR3 runs 16 residues. Germline CDR1 reads SGHRS; CDR2 reads YFSETQ. CDR3 residues: CASSRTTGTSTREQYF. CDR3 in DNA: TGCGCCAGCAGCCGTACTACTGGGACTTCTACTCGGGAGCAGTACTTC.

This clone was seen a handful of times. The chain couples TRBV29-1 to TRBJ1-2; 11 bases match TRBD1. CDR3 length: 13 amino acids. Per germline, CDR1 SQVTM and CDR2 ANQGSEA. V was clipped by 3 bases and J by 7 bases; unmatched bases: 4. The CDR3 loop is CSVDRDRGSGYTF. The CDR3 nucleotides read TGCAGCGTTGACCGGGACAGGGGGTCTGGCTACACCTTC.

The chain employs TRBV28 and TRBJ2-5; D remains unclear. V was pared by 2 bases and J by 7 bases, with 8 bases between. Germline CDR1 reads MDHEN; CDR2 reads SYDVKM. The CDR3 is 12 amino acids. The CDR3 DNA follows: TGTGCCAGCAGTTTACTGGCTGGGACCCAGTACTTC. Translation gives CASSLLAGTQYF. Full variable domain (remainder filled in from reference TRBV28 and TRBJ2-5): DVKVTQSSRYLVKRTGEKVFLECVQDMDHENMFWYRQDPGLGLRLIYFSYDVKMKEKGDIPEGYSVSREKKERFSLILESASTNQTSMYLCASSLLAGTQYFGPGTRLLVL.

J is TRBJ2-5 and V is TRBV28; 7 bases match TRBD2. With V trimmed by 2 bases and J by 2 bases, 2 bases remained unmatched. The CDR3 runs to 14 residues. Germline values: CDR1 MDHEN, CDR2 SYDVKM. CDR3 sequence (DNA): TGTGCCAGCAGTTTACTGGGGGGGCAAGAGACCCAGTACTTC. Protein: CASSLLGGQETQYF.

This chain connects TRBV7-9 to TRBJ1-2; TRBD1 agrees at 7 bases. The germline V gene has CDR1 SEHNR and CDR2 FQNEAQ (reference sequence). The V segment lost 3 bases and the J segment 8 bases; nucleotides outside the gene matches: 3. The CDR3 extends over 12 amino acids. This CDR3 is CASSFTGDGYTF. The CDR3 DNA reads as TGTGCCAGCAGCTTCACAGGGGACGGCTACACCTTC. The whole variable domain, remainder taken from reference TRBV7-9 and TRBJ1-2, is DTGVSQNPRHKITKRGQNVTFRCDPISEHNRLYWYRQTLGQGPEFLTYFQNEAQLEKSRLLSDRFSAERPKGSFSTLEIQRTEQGDSAMYLCASSFTGDGYTFGSGTRLTVV.

This clone was counted between two and nine times. At one end, the junction sequence differs from germline, possibly due to a read error. The CDR3 nucleotides are TGTGCCAGCAGTTTAGGGCGGGAGGGCTCCCACAATGAGCAGTTCTTC. It translates to CASSLGREGSHNEQFF. The gene calls are TRBV28 and TRBJ2-1, with 9 bases lining up with TRBD2. The CDR3 is 16 residues long. Germline-derived CDR1 and CDR2 are MDHEN and SYDVKM.

The chain employs TRBV6-1 and TRBJ2-2; D not certain. Per germline, CDR1 MNHNS and CDR2 SASEGT. Trimming shortened V by 6 bases and J by 4 bases, and 12 bases separated the two germline ends. The CDR3 has 14 amino acids. The CDR3 coding sequence is TGTGCCAGCAGGGCCTTAGCAGCCACCGGGGAGCTGTTTTTT. This sequence encodes CASRALAATGELFF.

CDR3 sequence: CAISALGNTEAFF. DNA of the CDR3: TGTGCCATCAGTGCGCTCGGGAACACTGAAGCTTTCTTT. This chain links TRBV10-3 with TRBJ1-1; D is undetermined. The CDR3 totals 13 residues. CDR1 is ENHRY and CDR2 is SYGVKD in the germline V gene. The germline V and J ends were trimmed by 4 bases and 1 base, with 7 bases remaining between them.

This chain joins TRBV4-3 and TRBJ2-6, with D perhaps matching TRBD2 (6 bases). This CDR3 has 19 residues. Germline assignment: CDR1 LGHNA and CDR2 YSLEER. Trimming cost V 2 bases and J 4 bases, with 21 bases left between them. The CDR3: CASSQNPAGSPGGANVLTF. The DNA for the CDR3 is TGCGCCAGCAGCCAAAACCCAGCGGGCTCACCGGGGGGGGCCAACGTCCTGACTTTC.

The chain combines TRBV10-3 with TRBJ2-2, with 9 bases identical to TRBD1. V was pared by 6 bases and J by 3 bases, with 8 bases of the junction left unmatched. This CDR3 is built from 16 residues. CDR1 and CDR2 from the germline V gene are ENHRY and SYGVKD. CDR3: CAIRRRDREDTGELFF. DNA for the CDR3: TGTGCCATCAGACGCCGGGACAGGGAGGACACCGGGGAGCTGTTTTTT.

This clone was detected only a few times. V is TRBV18 and J is TRBJ2-4; 8 bases match TRBD1. Germline V gives CDR1 KGHSH, CDR2 LQKENI. Trimming at V came to 2 bases and at J to 8 bases, leaving 5 bases not matched to a gene. The CDR3 loop spans 14 amino acids. CDR3 residues: CASSPGQGAYIQYF. DNA for the CDR3: TGTGCCAGCTCACCAGGCCAGGGGGCATACATTCAGTACTTC.

This clone was observed a single time. The chain combines TRBV6-1 with TRBJ2-7; 8 positions agree with TRBD1. The CDR3 covers 13 residues. Looked up from germline, CDR1 is MNHNS and CDR2 is SASEGT. V lost 7 bases, J lost 2 bases, and 4 bases stayed unmatched. The CDR3 sequence is CASTDRAPYEQYF. CDR3 DNA: TGTGCCAGCACGGACAGGGCCCCCTACGAGCAGTACTTC.

V gene TRBV27 combines with J gene TRBJ2-7, with 11 bases aligning to TRBD1. Germline V gene sequence: CDR1 MNHEY, CDR2 SMNVEV (reference sequence). J gave up 5 bases and V 9 bases, and 6 bases lay outside the gene matches. This CDR3 is built from 13 residues. The CDR3: CARPGTGGDEQYF. The CDR3 nucleotides read TGTGCCAGACCAGGGACAGGGGGTGACGAGCAGTACTTC.

The V call is TRBV28, the J call TRBJ2-7, with 9 nucleotides matching TRBD1. The CDR3 is 14 residues long. The germline CDR1 and CDR2 sequences are MDHEN and SYDVKM. V shed 6 bases and J 2 bases; nucleotides not matched to a gene: 5. The CDR3: CASSSTGGAYEQYF. CDR3 bases: TGTGCCAGCAGCTCGACAGGGGGGGCCTACGAGCAGTACTTC.

The CDR3 coding sequence is TGTGCCAGCAGTTTACCCGGGACAGGGGGACAAGAGACCCAGTACTTC. Protein product: CASSLPGTGGQETQYF. This rearrangement joins TRBV28 to TRBJ2-5, with 11 bases aligning to TRBD1. J gave up 2 bases and V 2 bases, and 4 bases lay outside the gene matches. CDR3 length: 16 amino acids. CDR1 is MDHEN and CDR2 is SYDVKM in the germline V gene.

The rearrangement links TRBV5-4 to TRBJ1-4; TRBD1 aligns across 7 bases. The CDR3 contains 14 residues. With 7 bases clipped from V and 8 bases from J, the junction kept 11 bases outside the gene matches. Germline V gene data show CDR1 as SGHNT and CDR2 as YYREEE (reference sequence). The CDR3 here is CASGANVGGEKLFF. The DNA for the CDR3 is TGTGCCAGCGGCGCGAATGTAGGGGGCGAAAAACTGTTTTTT.

The DNA of the CDR3 is TGTGCCAGCAGTCCCGGTTTTACCTCCTACGAGCAGTACTTC. Translated, it gives CASSPGFTSYEQYF. The J gene is TRBJ2-7, the V gene TRBV27; no definite D call. Germline V gives CDR1 MNHEY, CDR2 SMNVEV (reference sequence). The ends were cut back, 5 bases at V and 0 bases at J, with 11 bases in the middle. The CDR3 extends over 14 amino acids.

The gene calls are TRBV6-1 and TRBJ2-5, with 8 bases fitting TRBD1. This CDR3 contains 16 residues. Germline values: CDR1 MNHNS, CDR2 SASEGT. The V gene end was trimmed by 0 bases and the J gene end by 5 bases; junction bases not matched to a gene: 8. CDR3 nucleotides: TGTGCCAGCAGTGAAGCGTTCAGGGGGCCGGGGGAGACCCAGTACTTC. Residues: CASSEAFRGPGETQYF.